This TCR beta chain was captured by sequencing in a study of beta chain features in type 1 diabetes. Expressed TCRB transcripts were sequenced because the isolated RNA had all been reverse transcribed beforehand. Assay used: immunoSEQ multiplex PCR; TCRdb lists only in-frame clones, some missing. The data hold 250,000 to 350,000 clones, with 14% observed a single time. Once sorted, every population was more than 95% pure. This CDR3 is 16 amino acids long. From germline, CDR1 is MGHRA and CDR2 YSYEKL. The V end was cut by 4 bases, the J end by 4 bases, with 19 bases between. The source material was central memory CD4+ T cells from blood. V and J are TRBV4-1 and TRBJ1-2; D might be TRBD1 (6 bases). The sequence was obtained from a young man in good health. The CDR3 reads CASSRGGSGALYGYTF. The CDR3 DNA reads as TGCGCCAGCAGCCGAGGGGGGTCTGGAGCTCTCTATGGCTACACCTTC.